The sequence of this T cell receptor beta chain was determined in a study of blood T cell repertoires in COVID-19. Study context: Donors in the United States, Italy and Spain gave samples during acute or convalescent COVID-19.

The CDR3 is 15 amino acids. Per germline, CDR1 MNHEY and CDR2 SVGAGI. The V segment lost 6 bases and the J segment 8 bases; nucleotides outside the gene matches: 12. This table comes from immunoSEQ multiplex PCR, and its TCRdb copy is limited to in-frame clones, with some not included. The table lists around 210,000 clones, roughly 90% of them singletons. The TCR sequence derives from a woman in her seventies with acute or convalescent COVID-19. What was sequenced was peripheral blood. The V and J genes are TRBV6-5 and TRBJ2-4, with TRBD1 identical over 8 bases. The CDR3 DNA is TGTGCCAGCAGACAATCCAGGGGGCGAGAGGACATTCAGTACTTC. Translating it yields CASRQSRGREDIQYF.